The clone carrying this TCR beta chain came up a few times. Here immunoSEQ multiplex PCR was the method, and the copy in TCRdb shows in-frame clones only, minus some. Among some 110,000 clones listed, 70% to 85% were seen once. The germline CDR1 and CDR2 sequences are KGHDR and SFDVKD. The CDR3 consists of 13 residues. V was cut by 3 bases and J by 6 bases, with 11 bases left in between. This record belongs to a study of blood T cell repertoires in COVID-19. Study-level background: There were acute and convalescent COVID-19 samples, and they came from the United States, Italy and Spain.

This sequence originates from an elderly woman with active or convalescent COVID-19. The specimen was peripheral blood. V gene TRBV24-1 combines with J gene TRBJ2-7; D possibly corresponds to TRBD1 (5 bases). For the CDR3, the DNA is TGTGCCACCAGTGATCAACACAGGAGCGAGCAGTACTTC. Translating it yields CATSDQHRSEQYF.